These 21 T cell receptor beta chains share one sample of origin, sequenced in a study of T cells in Graves' hyperthyroidism and ophthalmopathy. What was amplified from RNA transcripts were TCR beta CDR3 regions. First-round RT-PCR of the TCR CDR3 relied on the HTBI primer set. TCRdb used MiXCR to reprocess the multiplex PCR reads, holding one entry per CDR3 protein. The sample has 500,000 or so distinct CDR3 sequences; roughly 17% are singletons. The sample taken for sequencing was blood. The receptors originated from a woman aged 18-29 years with Graves' ophthalmopathy.

The chain couples TRBV24-1 to TRBJ2-2, with D possibly matching TRBD1 (6 bases). V was shortened by 4 bases and J by 4 bases, with 9 bases between the two germline ends. Looked up from germline, CDR1 is KGHDR and CDR2 is SFDVKD. The CDR3 is made up of 14 amino acids. As DNA, the CDR3 is TGTGCCACCAGTGAGGTAGGGGGCACCGGGGAGCTGTTTTTT. Translated, it gives CATSEVGGTGELFF.

Of note for this clonotype: The conserved phenylalanine or tryptophan is not found at the CDR3 terminus, so this likely reflects a read error. This chain joins TRBV20-1 and TRBJ1-6; weak D call: TRBD1 (6 bases). V gave up 0 bases and J gave up 0 bases, with 12 bases separating them. The CDR3 totals 17 residues. Germline CDR1 DFQATT, CDR2 SNEGSKA (reference sequence). The CDR3 protein is CSARDGGPISYNSPLHL. For the CDR3, the DNA is TGCAGTGCTAGAGATGGGGGGCCCATCTCCTATAATTCACCCCTCCACCTT.

This clonotype appeared a few times. Here the CDR3 DNA reads TGTGCCAGCAGCCAAGCAAGCGGGGGCCCATACGAGCAGTACTTC. Residues: CASSQASGGPYEQYF. The chain links TRBV14 to TRBJ2-7, with 8 nucleotides matching TRBD2. The length of the CDR3 is 15 residues. Unmatched junction bases numbered 6, after V lost 1 base and J lost 4 bases. Germline CDR1 SGHDN, CDR2 FVKESK.

The table lists this clonotype with a few counts. The gene calls are TRBV29-1 and TRBJ2-7; possibly TRBD1 for D (5 bases). The germline CDR1 and CDR2 sequences are SQVTM and ANQGSEA. The CDR3 length is 12 residues. V was cut by 4 bases and J by 2 bases, with 9 bases left in between. The DNA of the CDR3 is TGCAGCGTTGTGGACAACGCCTACGAGCAGTACTTC. It encodes CSVVDNAYEQYF.

Concerning this clonotype itself: Germline and junction disagree at one end, which may indicate a read error. V is TRBV3-1 and J is TRBJ1-2, with D possibly matching TRBD1 (6 bases). The CDR3 loop spans 15 amino acids. Looked up from germline, CDR1 is LGHDT and CDR2 is YNNKEL (reference sequence). The CDR3 loop reads CANSRRVGGEDGYTF. CDR3 coding DNA: TGTGCCAACAGCCGGCGTGTGGGGGGCGAGGATGGCTACACCTTC.

This rearrangement joins TRBV6-1 to TRBJ1-1; 7 bases agree with TRBD1. CDR1 and CDR2 (germline): MNHNS, SASEGT. This CDR3 comprises 15 residues. The ends lost 5 bases at V and 2 bases at J; junction bases unmatched: 8. Written as DNA, the CDR3 is TGTGCCAGCAGTCGCACAGGGGAGAAAAACACTGAAGCTTTCTTT. It translates to CASSRTGEKNTEAFF.

The gene calls are TRBV5-5 and TRBJ2-5; TRBD2 matches 9 bases. Germline trimming cut 4 bases from V and 5 bases from J; bases unmatched to any gene: 6. Germline V gene lookup returns CDR1 SGHKS and CDR2 YYEKEE (reference sequence). The CDR3 is 14 residues long. The CDR3: CASSTGLARETQYF. The CDR3 DNA sequence: TGTGCCAGCAGCACCGGACTAGCGAGGGAGACCCAGTACTTC.

In regard to this clonotype: A single base is all that separates this from a far larger clone, so a read error is likely. The chain links TRBV16 to TRBJ2-7; D is undetermined. From germline, CDR1 is KGHSY and CDR2 FQNENV. The CDR3 consists of 11 residues. V lost 2 bases, J lost 5 bases, and 4 bases lay in between. The CDR3 sequence is CASSQTHEQYF. The CDR3 DNA follows: TGTGCCAGCAGCCAAACCCACGAGCAGTACTTC.

This clonotype was counted between two and nine times. The V and J genes are TRBV4-2 and TRBJ2-1; D possibly corresponds to TRBD2 (6 bases). Looked up from germline, CDR1 is LGHNA and CDR2 is YNFKEQ. The CDR3 contains 17 residues. Trimming cost V 1 base and J 0 bases, with 13 bases left between them. The DNA for the CDR3 is TGTGCCAGCAGCCAAGCAAGCGGCGGGGTCTCCTACAATGAGCAGTTCTTC. Translated, it gives CASSQASGGVSYNEQFF.

This clonotype appeared many times. The CDR3 reads CASRTDFTGELFF. DNA of the CDR3: TGCGCCAGCAGGACAGATTTCACCGGGGAGCTGTTTTTT. V gene TRBV5-1 combines with J gene TRBJ2-2; possible D gene TRBD1, 5 bases. The V end lost 5 bases, the J end lost 4 bases, and 9 bases lay between the germline ends. Germline assignment: CDR1 SGHRS and CDR2 YFSETQ. The CDR3 extends over 13 amino acids.

The V call is TRBV7-9, the J call TRBJ2-7; D is perhaps TRBD1 (5 bases). From germline, CDR1 is SEHNR and CDR2 FQNEAQ (reference sequence). The CDR3 has 15 residues. With 5 bases removed from V and 3 bases from J, the gap between germline ends came to 17 bases. The CDR3 coding sequence is TGTGCCAGCAGCGCGACAGAAAACCCCTACTACGAGCAGTACTTC. Translated, it gives CASSATENPYYEQYF.

This clonotype was recorded at least ten times. The rearrangement joins TRBV27 to TRBJ2-1, with 8 bases aligning to TRBD2. The CDR3 runs to 15 residues. Germline CDR1 and CDR2: MNHEY and SMNVEV (reference sequence). V lost 2 bases and J lost 3; bases outside the gene matches: 3. DNA for the CDR3: TGTGCCAGCAGTTTAGGAGCGGGGGACTACAATGAGCAGTTCTTC. This codes for CASSLGAGDYNEQFF.

Ten or more counts support this clonotype. The chain has TRBV27 and TRBJ2-1; TRBD2 aligns across 9 bases. Unmatched junction bases numbered 4, after V lost 3 bases and J lost 1 base. CDR1 and CDR2 from the germline V gene are MNHEY and SMNVEV (reference sequence). This CDR3 has 16 amino acids. CDR3 DNA sequence: TGTGCCAGCAGTTTTCTTAGCGGGAGTTCCTACAATGAGCAGTTCTTC. This codes for CASSFLSGSSYNEQFF.

This chain uses TRBV4-3 with TRBJ1-1, with a weak D call TRBD1 (5 bases). V shed 0 bases and J shed 4 bases, with 6 bases lying between them. Per germline, CDR1 LGHNA and CDR2 YSLEER. This CDR3 region has 13 residues. Here the CDR3 reads CASSQEGTTEAFF. In nucleotides, the CDR3 is TGCGCCAGCAGCCAAGAAGGGACCACTGAAGCTTTCTTT.

The sample holds many counts of this clonotype. The gene calls are TRBV6-2 or TRBV6-3 and TRBJ1-1, with 7 bases lining up with TRBD1. The germline gives CDR1 MNHEY, CDR2 SVGEGT. CDR3 length: 15 residues. With 2 bases clipped from V and 4 bases from J, the junction kept 7 bases outside the gene matches. In DNA form, the CDR3 reads TGTGCCAGCAGTTACAGATACAGGGGCGTCACTGAAGCTTTCTTT. Protein: CASSYRYRGVTEAFF.

This clonotype has just a few counts. The CDR3 nucleotides read TGCAGCGTTCGGGCCCAACAAGAGACCCAGTACTTC. Encoded protein: CSVRAQQETQYF. J is TRBJ2-5 and V is TRBV29-1; D gene uncertain. Germline V gene lookup returns CDR1 SQVTM and CDR2 ANQGSEA. The germline V and J ends were trimmed by 5 bases and 2 bases, with 9 bases remaining between them. The CDR3 runs 12 residues.

The table lists this clonotype with a few counts. The chain carries TRBV2 and TRBJ2-3; D may be TRBD1 (6 bases). There are 14 residues in the CDR3. V gave up 5 bases and J gave up 1 base, with 10 bases separating them. The germline gives CDR1 SNHLY, CDR2 FYNNEI. The CDR3 here is CASSYNRGTDTQYF. The CDR3 DNA follows: TGTGCCAGCAGTTACAACAGGGGCACAGATACGCAGTATTTT.

Ten or more counts support this clonotype. The chain carries TRBV30 and TRBJ1-1; D not resolved. CDR1 is GTSNPN and CDR2 is SVGIG in the germline V gene (reference sequence). Trimming cost V 4 bases and J 5 bases, with 8 bases left between them. This CDR3 has 11 residues. CDR3 nucleotides: TGTGCCTGGAAAACTTTTACTGAAGCTTTCTTT. Translation: CAWKTFTEAFF.

This clonotype was counted ten times or more. The chain joins TRBV28 to TRBJ1-6; D possibly corresponds to TRBD1 (5 bases). The length of the CDR3 is 15 residues. CDR1 is MDHEN and CDR2 is SYDVKM in the germline V gene. V lost 4 bases and J lost 4, with 11 bases in between. The CDR3 DNA is TGTGCCAGCAGTTGGAGGGGCCCATATAATTCACCCCTCCACTTT. Its translation: CASSWRGPYNSPLHF.

This clonotype was detected many times. The chain employs TRBV6-1 and TRBJ1-1, with a weak D call TRBD1 (5 bases). Per germline, CDR1 MNHNS and CDR2 SASEGT. The CDR3 is made up of 13 amino acids. Trimming pared 8 bases from V and 0 bases from J, leaving 10 bases between. CDR3 nucleotide sequence: TGTGCCAGCGAGGGGATTCTGAACACTGAAGCTTTCTTT. Translation gives CASEGILNTEAFF.

This clonotype has a handful of counts. This chain connects TRBV20-1 to TRBJ2-7; D perhaps matches TRBD2 (6 bases). Germline CDR1 DFQATT, CDR2 SNEGSKA (reference sequence). Trimming removed 6 bases at V and 6 bases at J, with 21 bases between. The length of the CDR3 is 14 residues. CDR3 region: CSAEGGEVWGEQYF. DNA for the CDR3: TGCAGTGCCGAAGGAGGGGAAGTTTGGGGCGAGCAGTACTTC.